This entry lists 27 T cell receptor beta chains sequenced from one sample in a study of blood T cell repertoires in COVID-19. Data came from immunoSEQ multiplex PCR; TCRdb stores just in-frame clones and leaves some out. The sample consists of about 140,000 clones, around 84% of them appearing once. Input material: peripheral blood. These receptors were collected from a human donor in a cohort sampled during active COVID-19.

In DNA form, the CDR3 reads TGCGCCAGCAGCTCACTACGAACAGGGGACACTGAAGCTTTCTTT. This encodes CASSSLRTGDTEAFF. The chain is built from TRBV5-1 and TRBJ1-1, with 7 bases lining up with TRBD1. The CDR3 totals 15 residues. V lost 3 bases, J lost 3 bases, and 8 bases stayed unmatched. CDR1 is SGHRS and CDR2 is YFSETQ in the germline V gene.

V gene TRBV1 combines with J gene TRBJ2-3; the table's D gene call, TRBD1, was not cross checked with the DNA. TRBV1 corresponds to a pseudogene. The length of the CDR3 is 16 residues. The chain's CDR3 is CTSSQDDRSSTDTQYF. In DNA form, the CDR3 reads TGCACCAGCAGCCAAGATGACAGATCTAGCACAGATACGCAGTATTTT.

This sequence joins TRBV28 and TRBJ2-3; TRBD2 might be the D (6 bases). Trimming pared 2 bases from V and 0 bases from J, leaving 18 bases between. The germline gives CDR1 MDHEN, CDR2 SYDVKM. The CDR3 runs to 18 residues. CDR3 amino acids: CASSLGAGVGGSTDTQYF. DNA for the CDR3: TGTGCCAGCAGTTTAGGAGCAGGTGTTGGGGGGAGCACAGATACGCAGTATTTT.

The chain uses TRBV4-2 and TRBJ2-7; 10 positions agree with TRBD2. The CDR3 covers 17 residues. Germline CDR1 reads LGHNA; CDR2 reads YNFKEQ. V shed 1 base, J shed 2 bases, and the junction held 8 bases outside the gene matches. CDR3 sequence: CASSQVGSGGAAYEQYF. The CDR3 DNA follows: TGTGCCAGCAGCCAAGTAGGAAGCGGGGGGGCCGCCTACGAGCAGTACTTC.

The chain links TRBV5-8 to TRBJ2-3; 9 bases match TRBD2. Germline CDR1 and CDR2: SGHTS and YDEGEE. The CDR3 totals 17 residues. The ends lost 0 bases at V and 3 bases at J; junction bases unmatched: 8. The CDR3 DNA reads TGTGCCAGCAGCTTGGGGCGGGGGGGAATTCCGACAGATACGCAGTATTTT. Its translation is CASSLGRGGIPTDTQYF.

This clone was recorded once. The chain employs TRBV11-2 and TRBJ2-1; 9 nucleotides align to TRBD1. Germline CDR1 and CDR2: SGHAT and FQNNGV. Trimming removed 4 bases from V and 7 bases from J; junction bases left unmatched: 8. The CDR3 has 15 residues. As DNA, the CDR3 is TGTGCCAGCAGCTCACACCGGGACAGGGTTAATGAGCAGTTCTTC. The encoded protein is CASSSHRDRVNEQFF.

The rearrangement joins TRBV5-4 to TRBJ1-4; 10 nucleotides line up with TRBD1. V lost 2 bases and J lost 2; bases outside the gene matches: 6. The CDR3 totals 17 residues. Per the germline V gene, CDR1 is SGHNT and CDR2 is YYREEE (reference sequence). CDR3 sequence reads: CASSFADRGRTNEKLFF. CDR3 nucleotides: TGTGCCAGCAGCTTCGCAGACAGGGGGCGCACTAATGAAAAACTGTTTTTT. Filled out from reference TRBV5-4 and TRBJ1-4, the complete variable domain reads ETGVTQSPTHLIKTRGQQVTLRCSSQSGHNTVSWYQQALGQGPQFIFQYYREEENGRGNFPPRFSGLQFPNYSSELNVNALELDDSALYLCASSFADRGRTNEKLFFGSGTQLSVL.

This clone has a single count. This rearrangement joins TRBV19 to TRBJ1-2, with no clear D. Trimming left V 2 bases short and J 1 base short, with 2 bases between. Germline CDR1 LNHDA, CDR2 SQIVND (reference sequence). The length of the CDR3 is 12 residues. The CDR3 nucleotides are TGTGCCAGTAGTATACTTAACTATGGCTACACCTTC. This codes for CASSILNYGYTF. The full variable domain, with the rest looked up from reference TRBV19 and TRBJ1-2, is DGGITQSPKYLFRKEGQNVTLSCEQNLNHDAMYWYRQDPGQGLRLIYYSQIVNDFQKGDIAEGYSVSREKKESFPLTVTSAQKNPTAFYLCASSILNYGYTFGSGTRLTVV.

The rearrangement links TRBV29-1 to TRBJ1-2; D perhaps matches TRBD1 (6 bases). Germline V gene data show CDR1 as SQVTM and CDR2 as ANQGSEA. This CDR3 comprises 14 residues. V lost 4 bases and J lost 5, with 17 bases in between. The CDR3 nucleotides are TGCAGCGTTGCACAGGGATTAAAGCGGTATGGCTACACCTTC. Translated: CSVAQGLKRYGYTF.

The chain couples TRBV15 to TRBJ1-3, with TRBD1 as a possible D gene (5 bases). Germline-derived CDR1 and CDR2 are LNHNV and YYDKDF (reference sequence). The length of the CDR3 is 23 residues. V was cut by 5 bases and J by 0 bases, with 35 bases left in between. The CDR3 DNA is TGTGCCACCAGCTCCCGGGACTGGGCTATCGATCTGACACCGGCGAGCTCTGGAAACACCATATATTTT. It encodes CATSSRDWAIDLTPASSGNTIYF.

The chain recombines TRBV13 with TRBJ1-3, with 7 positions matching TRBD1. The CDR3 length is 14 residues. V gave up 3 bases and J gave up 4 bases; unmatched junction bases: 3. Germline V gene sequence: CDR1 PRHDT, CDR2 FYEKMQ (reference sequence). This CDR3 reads CASSFTGVGNTIYF. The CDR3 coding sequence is TGTGCCAGCAGCTTCACAGGGGTCGGAAACACCATATATTTT.

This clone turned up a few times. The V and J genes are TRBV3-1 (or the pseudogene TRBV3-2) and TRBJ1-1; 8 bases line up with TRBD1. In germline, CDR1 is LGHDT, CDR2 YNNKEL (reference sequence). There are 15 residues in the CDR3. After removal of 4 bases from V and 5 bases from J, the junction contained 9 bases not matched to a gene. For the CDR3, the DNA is TGTGCCAGCAGCCCGTTAAACAGGGGGAGGACTGAAGCTTTCTTT. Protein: CASSPLNRGRTEAFF.

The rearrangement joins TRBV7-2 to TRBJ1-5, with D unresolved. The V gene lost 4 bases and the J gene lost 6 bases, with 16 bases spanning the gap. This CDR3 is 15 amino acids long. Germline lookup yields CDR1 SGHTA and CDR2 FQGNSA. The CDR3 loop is CASSSGHRVAQPQHF. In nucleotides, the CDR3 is TGTGCCAGCAGCTCTGGCCACCGGGTTGCTCAGCCCCAGCATTTT.

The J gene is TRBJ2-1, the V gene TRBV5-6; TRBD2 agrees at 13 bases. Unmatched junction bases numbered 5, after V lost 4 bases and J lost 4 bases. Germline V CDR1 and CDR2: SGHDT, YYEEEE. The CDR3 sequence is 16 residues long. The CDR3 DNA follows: TGTGCCAGCAGCCGGACTAGCGGGAGTATTTACAATGAGCAGTTCTTC. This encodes CASSRTSGSIYNEQFF. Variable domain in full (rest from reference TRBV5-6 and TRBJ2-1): DAGVTQSPTHLIKTRGQQVTLRCSPKSGHDTVSWYQQALGQGPQFIFQYYEEEERQRGNFPDRFSGHQFPNYSSELNVNALLLGDSALYLCASSRTSGSIYNEQFFGPGTRLTVL.

CDR3 DNA sequence: TGTGCCAGCAGTGATAGCGGGAGGGCCAATGAGCAGTTCTTC. Protein sequence: CASSDSGRANEQFF. This chain links TRBV3-1 (or the pseudogene TRBV3-2) with TRBJ2-1, with 11 bases fitting TRBD2. The CDR3 covers 14 residues. Looked up from germline, CDR1 is LGHDT and CDR2 is YNNKEL (reference sequence). The J segment lost 6 bases and the V segment lost 6 bases, leaving 4 bases of the junction unmatched.

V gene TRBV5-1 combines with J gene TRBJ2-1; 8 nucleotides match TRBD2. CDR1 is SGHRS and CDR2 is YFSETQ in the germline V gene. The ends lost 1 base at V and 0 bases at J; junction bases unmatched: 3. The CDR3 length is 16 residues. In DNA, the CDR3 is TGCGCCAGCAGCTTGTGGACTAGCAGCTCCTACAATGAGCAGTTCTTC. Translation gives CASSLWTSSSYNEQFF.

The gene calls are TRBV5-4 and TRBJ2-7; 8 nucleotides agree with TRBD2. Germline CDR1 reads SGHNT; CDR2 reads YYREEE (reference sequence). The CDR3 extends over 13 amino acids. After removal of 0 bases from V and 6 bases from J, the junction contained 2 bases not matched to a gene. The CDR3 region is CASSLDAGGEQYF. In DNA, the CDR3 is TGTGCCAGCAGCTTGGATGCGGGGGGCGAGCAGTACTTC.

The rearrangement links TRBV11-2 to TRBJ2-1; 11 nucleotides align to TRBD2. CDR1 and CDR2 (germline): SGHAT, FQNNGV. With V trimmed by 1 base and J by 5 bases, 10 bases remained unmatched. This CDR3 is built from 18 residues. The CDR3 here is CASSLVAWGLAVHNEQFF. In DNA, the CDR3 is TGTGCCAGCAGCTTAGTGGCGTGGGGACTAGCGGTTCACAATGAGCAGTTCTTC.

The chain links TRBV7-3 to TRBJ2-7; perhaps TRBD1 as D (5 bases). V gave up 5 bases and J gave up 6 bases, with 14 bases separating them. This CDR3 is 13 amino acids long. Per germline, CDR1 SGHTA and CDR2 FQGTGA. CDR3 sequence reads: CASSPQGKGEQYF. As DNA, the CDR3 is TGTGCCAGCAGCCCCCAGGGTAAGGGCGAGCAGTACTTC. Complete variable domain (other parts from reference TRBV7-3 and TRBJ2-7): GAGVSQTPSNKVTEKGKYVELRCDPISGHTALYWYRQSLGQGPEFLIYFQGTGAADDSGLPNDRFFAVRPEGSVSTLKIQRTERGDSAVYLCASSPQGKGEQYFGPGTRLTVT.

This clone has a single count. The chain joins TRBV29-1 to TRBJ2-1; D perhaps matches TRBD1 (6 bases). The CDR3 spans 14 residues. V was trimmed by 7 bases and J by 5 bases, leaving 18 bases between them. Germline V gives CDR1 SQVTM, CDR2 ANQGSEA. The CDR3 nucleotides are TGCAGCGCCAGACAGTGGACAGAGAACAATGAGCAGTTCTTC. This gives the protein CSARQWTENNEQFF.

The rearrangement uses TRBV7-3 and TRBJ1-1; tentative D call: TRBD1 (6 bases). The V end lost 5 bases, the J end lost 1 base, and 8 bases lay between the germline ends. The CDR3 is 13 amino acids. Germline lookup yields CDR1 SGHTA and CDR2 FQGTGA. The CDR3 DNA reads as TGTGCCAGCAGCCGACAGGAGAACACTGAAGCTTTCTTT. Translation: CASSRQENTEAFF.

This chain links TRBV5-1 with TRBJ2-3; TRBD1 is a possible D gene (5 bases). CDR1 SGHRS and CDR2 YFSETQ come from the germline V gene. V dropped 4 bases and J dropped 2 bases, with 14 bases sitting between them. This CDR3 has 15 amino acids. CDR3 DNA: TGCGCCAGCAGCCCCCCGAAGGGGTTCACAGATACGCAGTATTTT. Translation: CASSPPKGFTDTQYF.

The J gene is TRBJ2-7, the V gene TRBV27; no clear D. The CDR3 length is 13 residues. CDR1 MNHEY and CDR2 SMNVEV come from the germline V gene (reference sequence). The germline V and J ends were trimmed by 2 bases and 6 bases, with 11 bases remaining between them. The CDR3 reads CASSLVTPGEQYF. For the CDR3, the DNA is TGTGCCAGCAGTTTAGTCACCCCGGGCGAGCAGTACTTC.

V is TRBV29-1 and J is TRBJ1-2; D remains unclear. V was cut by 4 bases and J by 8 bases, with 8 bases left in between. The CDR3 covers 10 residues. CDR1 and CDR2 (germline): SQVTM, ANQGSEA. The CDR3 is CSVGFRGYTF. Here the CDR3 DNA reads TGCAGCGTTGGATTCAGGGGCTACACCTTC. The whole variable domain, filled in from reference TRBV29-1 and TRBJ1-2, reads SAVISQKPSRDICQRGTSLTIQCQVDSQVTMMFWYRQQPGQSLTLIATANQGSEATYESGFVIDKFPISRPNLTFSTLTVSNMSPEDSSIYLCSVGFRGYTFGSGTRLTVV.

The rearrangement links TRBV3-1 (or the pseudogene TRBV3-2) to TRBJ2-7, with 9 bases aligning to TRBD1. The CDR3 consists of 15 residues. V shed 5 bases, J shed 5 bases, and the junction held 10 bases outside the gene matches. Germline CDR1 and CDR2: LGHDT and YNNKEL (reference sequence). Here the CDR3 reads CASSLTGTGYHEQYF. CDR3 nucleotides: TGTGCCAGCAGCTTAACCGGGACAGGGTACCACGAGCAGTACTTC.

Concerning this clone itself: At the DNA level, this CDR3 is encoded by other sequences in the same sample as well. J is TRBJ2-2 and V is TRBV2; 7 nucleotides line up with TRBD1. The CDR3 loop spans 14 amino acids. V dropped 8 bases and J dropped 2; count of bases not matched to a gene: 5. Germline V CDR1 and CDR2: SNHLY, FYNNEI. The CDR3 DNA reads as TGTGCCAGCGGGAGACAGGGAAACACCGGGGAGCTGTTTTTT. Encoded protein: CASGRQGNTGELFF.

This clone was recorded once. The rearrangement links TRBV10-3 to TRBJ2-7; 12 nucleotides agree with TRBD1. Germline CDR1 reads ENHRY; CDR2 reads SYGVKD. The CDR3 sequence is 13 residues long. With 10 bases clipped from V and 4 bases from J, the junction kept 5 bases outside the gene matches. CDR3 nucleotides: TGTGCCACCTCGGGACAGGGGGCTTACGAGCAGTACTTC. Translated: CATSGQGAYEQYF.